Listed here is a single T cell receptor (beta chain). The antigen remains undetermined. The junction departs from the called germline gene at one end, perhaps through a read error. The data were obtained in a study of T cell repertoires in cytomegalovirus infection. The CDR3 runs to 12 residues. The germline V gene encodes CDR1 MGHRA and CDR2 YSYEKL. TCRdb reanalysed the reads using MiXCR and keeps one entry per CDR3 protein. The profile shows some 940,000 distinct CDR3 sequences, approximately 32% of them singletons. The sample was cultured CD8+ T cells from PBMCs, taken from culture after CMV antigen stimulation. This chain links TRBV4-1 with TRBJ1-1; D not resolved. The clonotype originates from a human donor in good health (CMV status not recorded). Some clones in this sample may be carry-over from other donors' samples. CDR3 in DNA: TGTGCCAGCAGCCAAGAAGCCTCTGAAGCTTTCTTT. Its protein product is CASSQEASEAFF.